This TCR beta chain came from a study of blood T cell repertoires in COVID-19. Across the whole study: The samples span acute and convalescent COVID-19 from the United States, Italy and Spain. Sample material is recorded as cDNA or gDNA derived from T cells, B-cell-depleted T cells, or PBMCs.

CDR1 and CDR2 from the germline V gene are MNHEY and SVGAGI. The CDR3 has 15 residues. V lost 5 bases and J lost 7; bases outside the gene matches: 9. In the original analysis: Cell counts per sample came from amplifying reference gene primers. Assay: immunoSEQ multiplex PCR; the TCRdb copy retains only in-frame clones and omits some. The V and J calls and clone size come from that table; D and trimming were worked out from the DNA. The sample shows some 180,000 clones, under 90% of them seen only once. The source of this sequence is a man aged 40-50 years with acute or convalescent COVID-19. Sequenced sample: peripheral blood. J is TRBJ1-5 and V is TRBV6-5; 9 nucleotides match TRBD1. Here the CDR3 DNA reads TGTGCCAGCAGTAGAGCTCCGGACAGGGGCCAGCCCCAGCATTTT. Its protein is CASSRAPDRGQPQHF.